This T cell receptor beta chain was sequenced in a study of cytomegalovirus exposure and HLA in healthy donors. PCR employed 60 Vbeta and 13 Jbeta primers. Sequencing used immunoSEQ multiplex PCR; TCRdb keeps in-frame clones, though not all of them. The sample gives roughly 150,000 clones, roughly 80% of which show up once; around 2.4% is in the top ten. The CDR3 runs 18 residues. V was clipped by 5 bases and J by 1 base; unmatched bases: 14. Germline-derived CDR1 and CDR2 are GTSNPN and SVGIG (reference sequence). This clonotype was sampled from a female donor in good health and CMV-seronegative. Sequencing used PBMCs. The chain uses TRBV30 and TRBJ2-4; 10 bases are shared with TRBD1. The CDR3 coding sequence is TGTGCCTGGGGGCGAGACAGGGGGCACGGGAGGGCCAAAAACATTCAGTACTTC. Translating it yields CAWGRDRGHGRAKNIQYF.